Sequencing of this T cell receptor beta chain was carried out in a study of T-cell reconstitution after alpha-beta-depleted transplantation in children. As it was prepared, the TCRbeta library received unique molecular identifiers. TCRdb re-called the PCR reads through MiXCR, storing one row per CDR3 protein. The table records a few hundred thousand distinct CDR3 sequences, about an eighth of them present only once. Ten or more counts support this clonotype. The CDR3 is made up of 14 amino acids. CDR1 is SGHNT, CDR2 YYREEE, per germline (reference sequence). The ends lost 1 base at V and 2 bases at J; junction bases unmatched: 2.

The rearrangement joins TRBV5-4 to TRBJ2-5; TRBD2 matches 7 bases. This sequence was found in a human donor who donated a stem cell graft to a child with Fanconi anemia. The sequences come from PBMCs, collected from the stem cell graft. CDR3 loop: CASSLNGGQETQYF. CDR3 in DNA: TGTGCCAGCAGCTTGAACGGGGGGCAAGAGACCCAGTACTTC.